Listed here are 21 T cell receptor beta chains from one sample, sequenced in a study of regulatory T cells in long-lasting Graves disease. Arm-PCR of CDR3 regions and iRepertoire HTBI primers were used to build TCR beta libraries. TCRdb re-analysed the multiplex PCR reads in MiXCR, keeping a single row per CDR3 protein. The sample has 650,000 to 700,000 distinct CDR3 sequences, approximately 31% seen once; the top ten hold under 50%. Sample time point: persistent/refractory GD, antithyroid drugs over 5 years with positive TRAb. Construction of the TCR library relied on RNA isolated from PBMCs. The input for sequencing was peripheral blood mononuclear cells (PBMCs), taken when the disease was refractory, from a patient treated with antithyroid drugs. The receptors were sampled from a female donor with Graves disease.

CDR3 loop: CAISETRPAYEQYF. DNA of the CDR3: TGTGCCATCAGTGAGACTAGGCCGGCCTACGAGCAGTACTTC. V usage is TRBV10-3 and J usage is TRBJ2-7; D is perhaps TRBD2 (5 bases). This CDR3 region has 14 residues. Germline lookup yields CDR1 ENHRY and CDR2 SYGVKD. Between the trimmed V and J ends, which lost 2 bases and 2 bases, there was a span of 10 bases.

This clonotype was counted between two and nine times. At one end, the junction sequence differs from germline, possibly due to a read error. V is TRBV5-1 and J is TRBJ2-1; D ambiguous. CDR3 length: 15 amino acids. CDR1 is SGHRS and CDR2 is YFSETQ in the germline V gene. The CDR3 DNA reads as TGCGCCAGCAGCTTGGATGGACGCGGATACAATAAGCAGTTCTTC. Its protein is CASSLDGRGYNKQFF.

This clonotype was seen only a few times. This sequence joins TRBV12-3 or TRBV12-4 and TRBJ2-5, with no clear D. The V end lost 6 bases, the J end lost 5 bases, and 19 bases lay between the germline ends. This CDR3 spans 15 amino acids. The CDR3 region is CASSPLESPRETQYF. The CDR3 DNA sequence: TGTGCCAGCAGCCCACTCGAGTCGCCGCGGGAGACCCAGTACTTC.

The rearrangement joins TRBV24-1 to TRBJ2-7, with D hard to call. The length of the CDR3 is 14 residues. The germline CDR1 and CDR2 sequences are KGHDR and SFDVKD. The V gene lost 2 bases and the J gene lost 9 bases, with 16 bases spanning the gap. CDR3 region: CATSDSHSAWVQYF. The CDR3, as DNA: TGTGCCACCAGTGATTCGCACTCCGCCTGGGTGCAGTACTTC.

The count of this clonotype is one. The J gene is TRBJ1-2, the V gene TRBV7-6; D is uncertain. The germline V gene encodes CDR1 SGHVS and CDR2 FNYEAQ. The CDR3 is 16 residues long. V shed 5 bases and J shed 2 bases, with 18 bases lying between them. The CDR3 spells CASSPITSRENYGYTF. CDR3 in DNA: TGTGCCAGCAGCCCGATTACCTCGCGAGAGAACTATGGCTACACCTTC.

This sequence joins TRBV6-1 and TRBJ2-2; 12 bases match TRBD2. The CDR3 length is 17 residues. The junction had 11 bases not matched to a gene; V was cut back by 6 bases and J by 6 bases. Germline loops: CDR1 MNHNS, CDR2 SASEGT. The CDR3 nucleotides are TGTGCCAGCAGCCCTCTAGCGGGAGGGCCTATCGCCGGGGAGCTGTTTTTT. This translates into CASSPLAGGPIAGELFF.

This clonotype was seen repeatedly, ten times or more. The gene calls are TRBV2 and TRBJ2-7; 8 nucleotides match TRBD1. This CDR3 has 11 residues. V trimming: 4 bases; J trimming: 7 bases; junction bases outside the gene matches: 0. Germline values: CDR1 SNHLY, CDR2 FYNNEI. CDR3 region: CASSGQGEQYF. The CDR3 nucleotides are TGTGCCAGCAGTGGACAGGGGGAGCAGTACTTC.

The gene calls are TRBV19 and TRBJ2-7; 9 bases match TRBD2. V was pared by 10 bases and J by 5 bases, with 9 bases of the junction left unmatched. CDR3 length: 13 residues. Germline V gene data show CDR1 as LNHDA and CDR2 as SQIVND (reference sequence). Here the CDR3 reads CATRAGGGDEQYF. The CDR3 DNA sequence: TGTGCCACCCGAGCGGGAGGAGGGGACGAGCAGTACTTC.

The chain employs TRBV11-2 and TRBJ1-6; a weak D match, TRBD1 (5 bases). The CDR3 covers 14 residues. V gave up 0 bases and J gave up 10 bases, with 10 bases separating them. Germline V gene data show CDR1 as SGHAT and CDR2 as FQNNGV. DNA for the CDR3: TGTGCCAGCAGCTTAGACAGGGTCGGGTCACCCCTCCACTTT. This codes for CASSLDRVGSPLHF.

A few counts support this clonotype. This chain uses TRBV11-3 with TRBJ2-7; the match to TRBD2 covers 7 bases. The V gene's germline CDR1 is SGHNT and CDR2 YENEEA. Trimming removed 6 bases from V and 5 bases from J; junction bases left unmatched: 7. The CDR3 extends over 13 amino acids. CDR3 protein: CASSFSGTNEQYF. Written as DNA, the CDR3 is TGTGCCAGCAGTTTTTCCGGGACTAACGAGCAGTACTTC.

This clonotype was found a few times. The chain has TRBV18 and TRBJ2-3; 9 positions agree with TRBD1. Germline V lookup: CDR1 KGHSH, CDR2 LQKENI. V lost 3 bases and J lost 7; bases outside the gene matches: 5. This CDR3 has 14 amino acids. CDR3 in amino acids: CASSPGQGMNTQYF. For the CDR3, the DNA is TGTGCCAGCTCACCGGGACAGGGTATGAATACGCAGTATTTT.

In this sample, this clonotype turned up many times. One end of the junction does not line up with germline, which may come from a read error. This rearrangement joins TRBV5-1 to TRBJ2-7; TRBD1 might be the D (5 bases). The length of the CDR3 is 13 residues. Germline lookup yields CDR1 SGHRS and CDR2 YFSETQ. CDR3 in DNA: TGTGCCAGCAGTTTATCAGGGACCTACGAGCAGTACTTC. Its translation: CASSLSGTYEQYF.

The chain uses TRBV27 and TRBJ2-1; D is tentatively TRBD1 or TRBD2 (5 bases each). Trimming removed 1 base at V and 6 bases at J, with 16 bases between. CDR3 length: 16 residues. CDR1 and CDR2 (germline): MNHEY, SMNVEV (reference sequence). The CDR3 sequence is CASSLLGESEGNEQFF. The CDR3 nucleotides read TGTGCCAGCAGTTTATTGGGGGAGAGTGAGGGCAATGAGCAGTTCTTC.

The CDR3 region is CASSANRLFTDTQYF. DNA of the CDR3: TGTGCCAGCAGTGCCAACAGGTTATTCACAGATACGCAGTATTTT. The chain has TRBV2 and TRBJ2-3, with a weak D call TRBD1 (5 bases). The CDR3 loop spans 15 amino acids. V shed 4 bases and J shed 2 bases, with 13 bases lying between them. Germline V CDR1 and CDR2: SNHLY, FYNNEI.

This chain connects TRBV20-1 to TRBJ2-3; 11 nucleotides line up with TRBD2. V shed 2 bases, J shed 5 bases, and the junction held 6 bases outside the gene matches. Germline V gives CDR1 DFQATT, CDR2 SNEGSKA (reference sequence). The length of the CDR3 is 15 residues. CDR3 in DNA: TGCAGTGCTAGACTGACTAGCGGGATGGTAGATACGCAGTATTTT. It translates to CSARLTSGMVDTQYF.

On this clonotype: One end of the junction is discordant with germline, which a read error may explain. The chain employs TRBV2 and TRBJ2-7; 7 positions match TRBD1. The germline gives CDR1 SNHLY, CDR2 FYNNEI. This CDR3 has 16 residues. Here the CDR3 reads CASSQGVRGLFYEQYF. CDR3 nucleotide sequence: TGCGCCAGCAGCCAGGGGGTGAGGGGTTTGTTCTACGAGCAGTACTTC.

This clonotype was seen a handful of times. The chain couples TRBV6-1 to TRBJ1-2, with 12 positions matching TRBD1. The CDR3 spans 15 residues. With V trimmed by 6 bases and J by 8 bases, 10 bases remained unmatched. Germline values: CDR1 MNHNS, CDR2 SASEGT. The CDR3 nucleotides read TGTGCCAGCAGCCCGACCCCCGGGACAGGGGGCGGCTACACCTTC. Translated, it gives CASSPTPGTGGGYTF.

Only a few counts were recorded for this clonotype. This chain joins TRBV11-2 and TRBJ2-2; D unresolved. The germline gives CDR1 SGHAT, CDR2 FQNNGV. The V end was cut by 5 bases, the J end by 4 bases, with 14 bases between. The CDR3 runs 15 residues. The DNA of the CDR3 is TGTGCCAGCAGCCCCTCCTTTGACATCACCGGGGAGCTGTTTTTT. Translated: CASSPSFDITGELFF.

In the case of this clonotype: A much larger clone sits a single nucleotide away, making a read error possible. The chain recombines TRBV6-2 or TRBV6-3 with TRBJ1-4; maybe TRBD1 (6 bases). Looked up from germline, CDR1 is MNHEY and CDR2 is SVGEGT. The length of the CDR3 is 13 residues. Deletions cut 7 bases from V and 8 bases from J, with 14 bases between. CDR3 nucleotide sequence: TGTGCCAGCAATTCCAGGGGTAGCGAAAAACTGTTTTTT. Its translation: CASNSRGSEKLFF.

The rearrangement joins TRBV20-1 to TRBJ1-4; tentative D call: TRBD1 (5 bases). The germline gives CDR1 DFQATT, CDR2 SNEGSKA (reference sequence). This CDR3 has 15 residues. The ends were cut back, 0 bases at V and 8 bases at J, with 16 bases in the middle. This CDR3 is CSARDPGQGIEKLFF. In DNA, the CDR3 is TGCAGTGCTAGAGACCCAGGGCAGGGTATCGAAAAACTGTTTTTT.

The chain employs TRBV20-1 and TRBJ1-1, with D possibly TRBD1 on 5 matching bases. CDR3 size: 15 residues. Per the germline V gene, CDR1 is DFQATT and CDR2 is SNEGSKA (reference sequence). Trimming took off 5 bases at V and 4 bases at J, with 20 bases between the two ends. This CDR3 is CSARKSGRVTTEAFF. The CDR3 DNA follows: TGCAGTGCTCGGAAGTCAGGCAGGGTGACCACTGAAGCTTTCTTT.